This TCR beta chain originates from a study of blood T cell repertoires in COVID-19. The overall study: Specimens from acute and convalescent COVID-19 originated in the United States, Italy and Spain.

The repertoire was sequenced with immunoSEQ multiplex PCR; TCRdb's copy has only in-frame clones and lacks some. The sample has fewer than 350,000 clones; approximately 90% are singletons. Germline lookup yields CDR1 SGHRS and CDR2 YFSETQ. CDR3 length: 18 amino acids. V dropped 4 bases and J dropped 3; count of bases not matched to a gene: 6. Assignments of participants to cohorts depended upon their own reported clinical history. This TCR was sampled from a woman aged 40 to 49 with acute COVID-19. Sequences were obtained from PBMCs or T cells enriched from blood (not recorded which). The chain joins TRBV5-1 to TRBJ2-2; 16 bases agree with TRBD2. CDR3 DNA: TGCGCCAGCAGCCTACGAGGGACTAGCGGGAGGGACACCGGGGAGCTGTTTTTT. Protein: CASSLRGTSGRDTGELFF.